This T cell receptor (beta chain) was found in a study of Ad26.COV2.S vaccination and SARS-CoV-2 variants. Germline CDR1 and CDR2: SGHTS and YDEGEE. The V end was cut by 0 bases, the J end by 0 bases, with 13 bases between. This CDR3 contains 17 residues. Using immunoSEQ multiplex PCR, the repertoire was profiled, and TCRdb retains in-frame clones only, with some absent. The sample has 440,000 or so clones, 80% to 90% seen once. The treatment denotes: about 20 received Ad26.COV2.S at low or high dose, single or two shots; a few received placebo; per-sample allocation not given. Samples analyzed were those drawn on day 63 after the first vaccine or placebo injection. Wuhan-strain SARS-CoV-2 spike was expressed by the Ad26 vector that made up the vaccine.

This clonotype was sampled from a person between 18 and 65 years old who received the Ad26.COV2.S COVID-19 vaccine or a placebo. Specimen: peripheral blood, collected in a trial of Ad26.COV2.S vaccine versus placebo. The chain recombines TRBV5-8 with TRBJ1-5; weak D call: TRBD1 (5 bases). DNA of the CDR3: TGTGCCAGCAGCTTGGCGGGGGAAAACCTTAGCAATCAGCCCCAGCATTTT. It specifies CASSLAGENLSNQPQHF.